Below, 5 T cell receptor beta chains from the same sample are listed, as sequenced in a study of blood T cell repertoires in COVID-19. Only in-frame clones appear in the TCRdb table, and some are missing; sequencing was by immunoSEQ multiplex PCR. The sample lists about 91,000 clones, over 75% occurring once. The sequencing input was peripheral blood. The receptor source for this set is a man aged 70-80 years with acute or convalescent COVID-19.

This clone showed up just a few times. The gene calls are TRBV11-3 and TRBJ2-2; maybe TRBD2 (6 bases). V lost 1 base, J lost 4 bases, and 13 bases lay in between. This CDR3 contains 16 residues. Germline loops: CDR1 SGHNT, CDR2 YENEEA. This CDR3 is CASSLGGLTSTGELFF. The CDR3 nucleotides read TGTGCCAGCAGCTTAGGGGGACTTACTTCCACCGGGGAGCTGTTTTTT.

The chain employs TRBV7-3 and TRBJ2-7; 7 positions match TRBD2. Germline V gene sequence: CDR1 SGHTA, CDR2 FQGTGA. V gave up 5 bases and J gave up 3 bases; unmatched junction bases: 7. The CDR3 sequence is 14 residues long. The CDR3 spells CASSLQGGGYEQYF. The CDR3 nucleotides read TGTGCCAGCAGCCTACAAGGCGGGGGCTACGAGCAGTACTTC.

The rearrangement links TRBV6-2 or TRBV6-3 to TRBJ1-1, with TRBD1 matching over 7 bases. This CDR3 has 13 residues. After removal of 2 bases from V and 3 bases from J, the junction contained 0 bases not matched to a gene. In germline, CDR1 is MNHEY, CDR2 SVGEGT. The CDR3 DNA follows: TGTGCCAGCAGTTACACAGGGGACACTGAAGCTTTCTTT. This codes for CASSYTGDTEAFF.

Comment on this clone: This same CDR3 is encoded by further DNA sequences in the sample. This rearrangement joins TRBV28 to TRBJ1-3, with a tentative D call TRBD1 (6 bases). Trimming shortened V by 0 bases and J by 3 bases, and 9 bases separated the two germline ends. CDR1 is MDHEN and CDR2 is SYDVKM in the germline V gene. The CDR3 has 15 amino acids. CDR3 sequence (DNA): TGTGCCAGCAGTTTATGGGGGGCAGATGGAAACACCATATATTTT. This encodes CASSLWGADGNTIYF.

This clone was counted once. The V call is TRBV2, the J call TRBJ1-1; tentative D call: TRBD1 (5 bases). Trimming stripped 8 bases from V and 4 bases from J, with 11 bases between. The CDR3 length is 12 residues. CDR1 is SNHLY and CDR2 is FYNNEI in the germline V gene. DNA for the CDR3: TGTGCCAGCGAAGGGGAGGCCACTGAAGCTTTCTTT. Translation: CASEGEATEAFF.